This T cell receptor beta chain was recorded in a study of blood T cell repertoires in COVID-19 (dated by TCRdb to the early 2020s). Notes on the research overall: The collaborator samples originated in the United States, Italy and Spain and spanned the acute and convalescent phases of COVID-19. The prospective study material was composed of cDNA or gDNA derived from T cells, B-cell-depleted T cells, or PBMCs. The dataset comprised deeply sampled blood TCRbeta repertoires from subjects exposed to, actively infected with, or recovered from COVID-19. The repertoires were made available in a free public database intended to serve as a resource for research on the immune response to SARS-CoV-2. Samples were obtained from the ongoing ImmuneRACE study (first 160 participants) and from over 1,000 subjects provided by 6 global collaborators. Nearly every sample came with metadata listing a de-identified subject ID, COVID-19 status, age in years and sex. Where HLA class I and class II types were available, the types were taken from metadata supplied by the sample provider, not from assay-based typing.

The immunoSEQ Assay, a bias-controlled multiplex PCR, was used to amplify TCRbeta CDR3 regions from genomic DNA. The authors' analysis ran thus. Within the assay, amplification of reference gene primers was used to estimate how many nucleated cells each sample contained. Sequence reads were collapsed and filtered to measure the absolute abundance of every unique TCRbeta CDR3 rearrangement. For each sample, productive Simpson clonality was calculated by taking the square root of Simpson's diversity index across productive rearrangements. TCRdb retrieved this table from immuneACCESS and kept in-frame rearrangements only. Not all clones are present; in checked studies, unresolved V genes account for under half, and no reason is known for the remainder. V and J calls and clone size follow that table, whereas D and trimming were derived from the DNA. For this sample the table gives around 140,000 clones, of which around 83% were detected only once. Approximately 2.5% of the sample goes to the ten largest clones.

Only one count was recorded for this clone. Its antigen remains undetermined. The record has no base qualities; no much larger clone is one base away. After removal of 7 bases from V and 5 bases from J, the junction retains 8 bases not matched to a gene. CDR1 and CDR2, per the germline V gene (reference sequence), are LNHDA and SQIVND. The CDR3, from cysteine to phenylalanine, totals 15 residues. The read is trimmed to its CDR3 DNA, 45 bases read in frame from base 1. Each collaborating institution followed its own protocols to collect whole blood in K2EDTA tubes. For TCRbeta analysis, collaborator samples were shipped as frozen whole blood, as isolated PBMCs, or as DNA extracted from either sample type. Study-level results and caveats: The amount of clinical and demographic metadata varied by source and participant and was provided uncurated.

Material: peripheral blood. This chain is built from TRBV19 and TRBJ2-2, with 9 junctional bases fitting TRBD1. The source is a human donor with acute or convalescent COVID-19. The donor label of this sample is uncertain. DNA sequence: TGTGCCAGTACCCGGGGACAGGGAGGGACCGGGGAGCTGTTTTTT. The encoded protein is CASTRGQGGTGELFF. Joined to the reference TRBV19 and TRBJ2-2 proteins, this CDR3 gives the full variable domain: DGGITQSPKYLFRKEGQNVTLSCEQNLNHDAMYWYRQDPGQGLRLIYYSQIVNDFQKGDIAEGYSVSREKKESFPLTVTSAQKNPTAFYLCASTRGQGGTGELFFGEGSRLTVL.